This T cell receptor (beta chain) was documented in a study of neoadjuvant anti-PD-1 for oral cavity cancer (dated by TCRdb to the early 2020s). Describing the broader study: Three to four biweekly doses of nivolumab at 3 mg/kg were mostly administered to patients before curative-intent surgical resection. Patients who did not progress were given a fourth nivolumab dose at about day 43 and had definitive surgical resection on days 50-56. Patients with complete response, partial response or stable disease by RECIST 1.1 were defined as responders, whereas patients with progression were defined as non-responders. There were 11 to 13 patients in the parent correlative cohort, and the response rate was roughly 34%.

What the research found in general, with its limitations: The TCR analyses had only three patients in each response group, and the authors called for validation in larger cohorts. After neoadjuvant nivolumab, T cell clonality (Gini index) in PBMCs was significantly higher in non-responders than in responders. Higher pretreatment blood Treg/Th17 ratios correlated with both higher pretreatment blood TCRbeta clonality and lower post-treatment tumor TCRbeta clonality.

The sample's time point label, decoded: before neoadjuvant nivolumab. Patients were newly diagnosed with stage II-IVA oral cavity squamous cell carcinoma and had received no prior systemic or radiation treatment. The cohort was made up of patients with locally advanced, HPV-negative oral cavity squamous cell carcinoma. Peripheral blood mononuclear cells were analyzed directly, without maintenance or expansion in culture. The samples were drawn from a longitudinal correlative study tied to a single-arm phase II trial testing neoadjuvant nivolumab in oral cavity squamous cell carcinoma. Subject-matched pre- and post-treatment PBMCs and tumors from three responders and three non-responders were subjected to genomic DNA-based TCRbeta sequencing. Peripheral blood mononuclear cells were collected before nivolumab treatment and were collected again after treatment, at the time of surgery. The Maxwell RSC DNA from Cells kit was used to isolate genomic DNA from PBMCs.

For deep sequencing, PBMC libraries mostly used roughly 0.5 ug of input genomic DNA, with six replicates for each sample. TCRbeta libraries were prepared with the immunoSEQ hsTCRbeta kit according to the manufacturer's instructions. The finished libraries were brought together in one pool at 2.5 to 3.5 nM, which was then read using an Illumina NovaSeq 6000 S4 flow cell. As for the original processing: The immunoSEQ Analyzer handled quality control and preprocessing of the raw data. The analysis was limited to productive rearrangements, and each clonotype was defined by a unique CDR3 amino acid sequence. Repertoire clonality was estimated as the Gini-Simpson index, which was calculated using the R package tcR. Student's t test was used to compare Gini indices, and Pearson correlation was used to assess associations with tumor size change. TCRdb re-hosts the immuneACCESS table, in-frame sequences only. Its copies lack some clones; in the studies checked, an unresolved V gene accounts for under half of them, and the cause for the rest is not known. That table gives V, J and clone size, and the DNA gave D and trimming. The sample data list more than 50,000 clones, and around 80% of these were observed just once. The leading ten clones occupy 2.5% to 3% of the sample.

Trimming takes 6 bases off V and 1 base off J; junction bases not matched to a gene: 6. The CDR3 covers 15 residues, taking in both the cysteine and the phenylalanine. The only DNA kept is the CDR3, 45 bases in frame from the first base. Per the germline V gene, SGHRS is the CDR1 and YFSETQ is the CDR2. Remarks on this clone: Its recognized antigen is unknown. No base-level quality is on record; no much larger clone is a single base apart.

The chain is encoded by TRBV5-1 joined to TRBJ2-3, with 9 bases in between that match TRBD2. This TCR was recovered from a person aged 40 to 85 with oral cavity squamous cell carcinoma. This material consisted of PBMCs, taken before nivolumab (anti-PD-1) treatment. The nucleotides read TGCGCCAGCAACGCGGGGGGGCCTCGCACAGATACGCAGTATTTT. The resulting protein is CASNAGGPRTDTQYF.